Listed below are T cell receptor beta chains from one sample, sequenced in a study of immune evolution from preneoplasia to lung adenocarcinoma. Data came from immunoSEQ multiplex PCR; TCRdb stores just in-frame clones and leaves some out. This sample has roughly 8,700 clones, with more than 60% found just once. The sequenced material came from FFPE lung adenocarcinoma in situ tissue. These receptors were taken from a person aged 60-80 years with lung adenocarcinoma. CDR3s include the opening cysteine and the closing phenylalanine or tryptophan. A D gene is named only where the DNA matches it firmly. Rows give clone size only sometimes, using once, few, many, or a class for an expanded clone.

15	-	TRBV27	-	TRBJ1-6	CASRLARTANSPLHF	TGTGCCAGCAGGTTAGCCCGGACAGCTAATTCACCCCTCCACTTT
14	-	TRBV12-5	-	TRBJ2-3	CASGLGGLGDTQYF	TGTGCTAGTGGTTTAGGCGGGCTAGGGGATACGCAGTATTTT
13	-	TRBV6-5	once	TRBJ2-3	CASSYPGGDTQYF	TGTGCCAGCAGTTACCCAGGGGGGGATACGCAGTATTTT
15	-	TRBV11-1	-	TRBJ2-5	CASSFMPLNDETQYF	TGTGCCAGCAGCTTCATGCCCCTCAATGACGAGACCCAGTACTTC
11	-	TRBV30	-	TRBJ1-2	CAGRVDYGYTF	TGTGCCGGCAGGGTAGACTATGGCTACACCTTC
13	-	TRBV7-2	-	TRBJ2-5	CASSGGVQETQYF	TGTGCCAGCAGTGGCGGGGTCCAAGAGACCCAGTACTTC
17	TRBD1	TRBV7-2	-	TRBJ1-6	CASRPNRGSSYNSPLHF	TGTGCCAGCAGACCCAACAGGGGGAGCTCCTATAATTCACCCCTCCACTTT
17	-	TRBV14	-	TRBJ1-2	CASSWVFRGALSYGYTF	TGTGCCAGCAGCTGGGTGTTTCGGGGGGCTCTATCGTATGGCTACACCTTC
15	TRBD2	TRBV5-6	medium-sized	TRBJ2-7	CASSLAPSGGYEQYF	TGTGCCAGCAGCTTGGCCCCTAGCGGGGGATACGAGCAGTACTTC
18	-	TRBV18	-	TRBJ1-4	CASSQPPQQGSVSEKLFF	TGTGCCAGCTCACAACCTCCCCAACAGGGTTCGGTTAGTGAAAAACTGTTTTTT
13	TRBD1	TRBV28	-	TRBJ2-7	CASSRKQGYEQYF	TGTGCCAGCAGTCGGAAACAGGGGTACGAGCAGTACTTC
14	-	TRBV14	-	TRBJ2-3	CASSQGTRDVTQYF	TGTGCCAGCAGCCAAGGGACCCGGGACGTTACGCAGTATTTT
15	TRBD2	TRBV6-5	-	TRBJ2-3	CASSRTSGDTDTQYF	TGTGCCAGCAGTCGGACTAGCGGGGACACAGATACGCAGTATTTT
13	-	TRBV27	-	TRBJ1-2	CASSFEGFNGYTF	TGTGCCAGCAGTTTTGAGGGTTTCAATGGCTACACCTTC
14	TRBD1	TRBV2	-	TRBJ1-5	CASSDGTATQPQHF	TGTGCCAGCAGTGACGGGACAGCGACACAGCCCCAGCATTTT
15	-	TRBV5-1	-	TRBJ1-2	CASSLIGAGAGGYTF	TGCGCCAGCAGCTTGATAGGCGCAGGAGCCGGTGGCTACACCTTC
12	-	TRBV5-1	-	TRBJ2-2	CASSFDTGELFF	TGCGCCAGCAGCTTCGACACCGGGGAGCTGTTTTTT